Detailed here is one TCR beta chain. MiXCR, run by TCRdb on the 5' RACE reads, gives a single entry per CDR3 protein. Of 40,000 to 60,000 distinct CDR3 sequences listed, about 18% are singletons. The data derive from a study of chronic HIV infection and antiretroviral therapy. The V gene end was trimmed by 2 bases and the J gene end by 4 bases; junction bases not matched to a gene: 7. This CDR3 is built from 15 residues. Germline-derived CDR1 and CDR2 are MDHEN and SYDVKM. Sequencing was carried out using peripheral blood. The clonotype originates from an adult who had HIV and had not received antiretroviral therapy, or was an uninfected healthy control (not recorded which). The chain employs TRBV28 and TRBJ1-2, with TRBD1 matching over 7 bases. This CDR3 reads CASSLGTAESYGYTF. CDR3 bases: TGTGCCAGCAGTTTAGGGACAGCAGAGAGCTATGGCTACACCTTC.